The next 26 T cell receptor beta chains were all read from a single sample in a study of cytomegalovirus exposure and HLA in healthy donors. Sequenced by immunoSEQ multiplex PCR; TCRdb stores in-frame clones only, minus some. The sample gives 250,000 to 400,000 clones, roughly nine tenths of which show up once; roughly 1.1% is in the top ten. The sample was PBMCs. The receptors were sampled from a woman aged 25 to 45 in good health and CMV-seropositive.

The chain couples TRBV28 to TRBJ1-1; D is possibly TRBD1 (5 bases). Germline V gene data show CDR1 as MDHEN and CDR2 as SYDVKM. The CDR3 has 13 residues. Trimming removed 5 bases from V and 4 bases from J, with 11 bases in between. DNA of the CDR3: TGTGCCAGCAGTATGCAGGGTGGCACTGAAGCTTTCTTT. Its protein is CASSMQGGTEAFF.

The genes are TRBV19 and TRBJ1-6, with D possibly being TRBD1 (5 bases). The CDR3 is 13 residues long. Germline CDR1 and CDR2: LNHDA and SQIVND (reference sequence). Trimming pared 6 bases from V and 8 bases from J, leaving 11 bases between. CDR3 in amino acids: CASSRAKDSPLHF. CDR3 coding DNA: TGTGCCAGTAGCAGGGCCAAGGATTCACCCCTCCACTTT.

This rearrangement joins TRBV27 to TRBJ2-1, with D perhaps assigned TRBD1 or TRBD2 (5 bases each). From germline, CDR1 is MNHEY and CDR2 SMNVEV (reference sequence). V was trimmed by 5 bases and J by 10 bases, leaving 15 bases between them. The CDR3 length is 13 residues. The CDR3 DNA reads as TGTGCCAGCAGTCCGGGGACGTCCGGCGAGCAGTTCTTC. It codes for CASSPGTSGEQFF.

The genes are TRBV2 and TRBJ1-1, with no clear D. Trimming removed 2 bases at V and 7 bases at J, with 11 bases between. The CDR3 length is 13 residues. CDR1 is SNHLY and CDR2 is FYNNEI in the germline V gene. CDR3: CASSETSPGEAFF. As DNA, the CDR3 is TGTGCCAGCAGTGAAACGAGTCCGGGTGAAGCTTTCTTT.

The chain uses TRBV10-1 and TRBJ1-6; the D is unclear. Looked up from germline, CDR1 is WNHNN and CDR2 is SYGVQD (reference sequence). This CDR3 spans 9 amino acids. V was clipped by 7 bases and J by 11 bases, with 3 bases between them. CDR3 bases: TGCGCCAGCATCCCACCCCTCCACTTT. This codes for CASIPPLHF.

This clone was recorded only once. The V call is TRBV4-3, the J call TRBJ1-2; D is ambiguous. Germline lookup yields CDR1 LGHNA and CDR2 YSLEER. This CDR3 spans 14 amino acids. V gave up 2 bases and J gave up 3 bases, with 10 bases separating them. In DNA, the CDR3 is TGCGCCAGCAGCCAACCAGGTGACCACTATGGCTACACCTTC. Its translation is CASSQPGDHYGYTF.

This chain links TRBV5-1 with TRBJ2-7; D ambiguous. CDR3 length equals 14 residues. CDR1 SGHRS and CDR2 YFSETQ come from the germline V gene. V was clipped by 1 base and J by 2 bases, with 10 bases between them. DNA for the CDR3: TGCGCCAGCAGCTTGTCGGCTGCTCCCTACGAGCAGTACTTC. Its protein product is CASSLSAAPYEQYF.

The chain links TRBV15 to TRBJ1-1; D gene unclear. The germline V gene encodes CDR1 LNHNV and CDR2 YYDKDF (reference sequence). V dropped 2 bases and J dropped 3 bases, with 7 bases sitting between them. The CDR3 loop spans 13 amino acids. This CDR3 reads CATSRRRDTEAFF. The CDR3 DNA reads TGTGCCACCAGCAGACGAAGGGACACTGAAGCTTTCTTT.

The rearrangement joins TRBV28 to TRBJ2-1; 8 bases match TRBD2. Germline V lookup: CDR1 MDHEN, CDR2 SYDVKM. The CDR3 spans 16 residues. J lost 5 bases, V lost 3 bases, and 9 bases had no gene match. CDR3 amino acids: CASSLLTGGAHNEQFF. CDR3 sequence (DNA): TGTGCCAGCAGTTTGTTGACGGGGGGGGCCCACAATGAGCAGTTCTTC.

V is TRBV7-2 and J is TRBJ2-1, with TRBD2 matching 8 bases. The CDR3 extends over 15 amino acids. V trimming: 3 bases; J trimming: 7 bases; junction bases outside the gene matches: 8. In germline, CDR1 is SGHTA, CDR2 FQGNSA. DNA of the CDR3: TGTGCCAGCAGCTTGAACGGGGGGGCCGGAAATGAGCAGTTCTTC. It encodes CASSLNGGAGNEQFF.

CDR3 sequence reads: CASSLSPGQVLYEQYF. The CDR3 DNA reads as TGTGCCAGCAGTTTATCCCCCGGACAGGTACTCTACGAGCAGTACTTC. The chain joins TRBV27 to TRBJ2-7; TRBD1 matches at 7 bases. Germline assignment: CDR1 MNHEY and CDR2 SMNVEV (reference sequence). This CDR3 has 16 amino acids. V was pared by 0 bases and J by 3 bases, with 8 bases of the junction left unmatched.

Remarks on this clone: Other DNA sequences in the sample encode the same CDR3. V gene TRBV4-3 combines with J gene TRBJ2-7; 9 bases agree with TRBD1. The germline gives CDR1 LGHNA, CDR2 YSLEER. Unmatched junction bases numbered 3, after V lost 4 bases and J lost 2 bases. The CDR3 is 14 residues long. The CDR3 reads CASSPGTGTYEQYF. The CDR3 DNA reads TGCGCCAGCAGCCCCGGGACAGGGACCTACGAGCAGTACTTC.

The V call is TRBV6-5, the J call TRBJ1-2; D is ambiguous. CDR1 MNHEY and CDR2 SVGAGI come from the germline V gene. Deletions cut 2 bases from V and 4 bases from J, with 11 bases between. The CDR3 runs 14 residues. The CDR3 here is CASSYATVGYGYTF. DNA for the CDR3: TGTGCCAGCAGTTACGCGACGGTGGGCTATGGCTACACCTTC.

This clone was detected only once. The chain is built from TRBV28 and TRBJ1-1; 8 bases map to TRBD1. The V gene end was trimmed by 7 bases and the J gene end by 4 bases; junction bases not matched to a gene: 11. This CDR3 comprises 15 residues. From germline, CDR1 is MDHEN and CDR2 SYDVKM. CDR3 loop: CASKFAQGAGTEAFF. CDR3 nucleotide sequence: TGTGCCAGCAAGTTCGCCCAGGGGGCCGGCACTGAAGCTTTCTTT.

The sample holds one count of this clone. V gene TRBV11-3 combines with J gene TRBJ2-1; 7 positions agree with TRBD2. CDR1 is SGHNT, CDR2 YENEEA, per germline. This CDR3 contains 14 residues. Trimming at V came to 5 bases and at J to 8 bases, leaving 9 bases not matched to a gene. The CDR3 region has the DNA TGTGCCAGCAGCCCCGGACTAGTGCGAGATGAGCAGTTCTTC. Amino acid sequence: CASSPGLVRDEQFF.

Turning to this clone: The sample carries other DNA sequences with the same CDR3. The chain couples TRBV5-1 to TRBJ1-5; no definite D call. This CDR3 contains 13 residues. Germline V gene data show CDR1 as SGHRS and CDR2 as YFSETQ. V lost 1 base, J lost 3 bases, and 5 bases lay in between. Here the CDR3 DNA reads TGCGCCAGCAGCTTGTCCTCCAATCAGCCCCAGCATTTT. This translates into CASSLSSNQPQHF.

CDR3 sequence: CASSQPTGSGANVLTF. CDR3 nucleotide sequence: TGTGCCAGCAGCCAACCTACAGGCTCTGGGGCCAACGTCCTGACTTTC. The chain is built from TRBV4-2 and TRBJ2-6, with D perhaps TRBD1 (5 bases). CDR3 length: 16 residues. Germline V gives CDR1 LGHNA, CDR2 YNFKEQ. The V end lost 2 bases, the J end lost 0 bases, and 8 bases lay between the germline ends.

The chain recombines TRBV5-1 with TRBJ1-3; 7 bases align to TRBD1. V shed 5 bases, J shed 4 bases, and the junction held 6 bases outside the gene matches. The CDR3 extends over 14 amino acids. The germline gives CDR1 SGHRS, CDR2 YFSETQ. CDR3 sequence: CASSFDRVGNTIYF. As DNA, the CDR3 is TGCGCCAGCAGTTTCGACAGGGTAGGAAACACCATATATTTT.

The gene calls are TRBV6-5 and TRBJ2-7; 8 nucleotides align to TRBD1. CDR1 is MNHEY and CDR2 is SVGAGI in the germline V gene. The CDR3 has 14 residues. The junction had 8 bases not matched to a gene; V was cut back by 6 bases and J by 4 bases. DNA of the CDR3: TGTGCCAGCAGCCAGGGGGCGAGGGGGTACGAGCAGTACTTC. Protein: CASSQGARGYEQYF.

The chain couples TRBV25-1 to TRBJ2-3, with 9 nucleotides matching TRBD1. V trimming: 1 base; J trimming: 2 bases; junction bases outside the gene matches: 7. Germline CDR1 is MGHDK and CDR2 is SYGVNS. This CDR3 contains 17 residues. DNA for the CDR3: TGTGCCAGCAGTGAATTCGACAGGGGGGAACACACAGATACGCAGTATTTT. Translating it yields CASSEFDRGEHTDTQYF.

The rearrangement joins TRBV18 to TRBJ2-3, with D uncertain. Trimming shortened V by 2 bases and J by 3 bases, and 3 bases separated the two germline ends. The CDR3 covers 12 residues. Germline V CDR1 and CDR2: KGHSH, LQKENI. The DNA of the CDR3 is TGTGCCAGCTCACCAGGGACAGATACGCAGTATTTT. Translated, it gives CASSPGTDTQYF. Full variable domain (remainder filled in from reference TRBV18 and TRBJ2-3): NAGVMQNPRHLVRRRGQEARLRCSPMKGHSHVYWYRQLPEEGLKFMVYLQKENIIDESGMPKERFSAEFPKEGPSILRIQQVVRGDSAAYFCASSPGTDTQYFGPGTRLTVL.

This rearrangement joins TRBV6-6 to TRBJ1-2; D unresolved. The germline V gene has CDR1 MNHNY and CDR2 SVGAGI (reference sequence). Between the trimmed V and J ends, which lost 8 bases and 0 bases, there was a span of 13 bases. The length of the CDR3 is 14 residues. In DNA, the CDR3 is TGTGCCAGCCAAAAGGACGGAGCTAACTATGGCTACACCTTC. Translating gives CASQKDGANYGYTF.

The rearrangement links TRBV29-1 to TRBJ2-6; D ambiguous. CDR3 length: 12 residues. CDR1 is SQVTM, CDR2 ANQGSEA, per germline. V shed 5 bases and J shed 0 bases, with 2 bases lying between them. CDR3 in amino acids: CSVFSGANVLTF. CDR3 in DNA: TGCAGCGTTTTCTCTGGGGCCAACGTCCTGACTTTC.

This clone came up once. The chain uses TRBV6-1 and TRBJ1-3; 8 bases align to TRBD1. The length of the CDR3 is 18 residues. With 0 bases clipped from V and 0 bases from J, the junction kept 7 bases outside the gene matches. From germline, CDR1 is MNHNS and CDR2 SASEGT. CDR3 sequence reads: CASSEAAGGSSSGNTIYF. The CDR3, as DNA: TGTGCCAGCAGTGAAGCAGCAGGGGGCTCCAGCTCTGGAAACACCATATATTTT.

The J gene is TRBJ2-1, the V gene TRBV27; 12 bases line up with TRBD2. This CDR3 is built from 17 residues. With 6 bases clipped from V and 3 bases from J, the junction kept 9 bases outside the gene matches. Per the germline V gene, CDR1 is MNHEY and CDR2 is SMNVEV (reference sequence). As DNA, the CDR3 is TGTGCCAGCAGGCTTACCTGGACTAGCGGGAACTACAATGAGCAGTTCTTC. Translated, it gives CASRLTWTSGNYNEQFF.

The chain couples TRBV5-1 to TRBJ2-7; D gene uncertain. V was shortened by 0 bases and J by 3 bases, with 7 bases between the two germline ends. This CDR3 region has 13 residues. Germline assignment: CDR1 SGHRS and CDR2 YFSETQ. CDR3 bases: TGCGCCAGCAGCTTGGTCTCGGACTACGAGCAGTACTTC. Amino acids: CASSLVSDYEQYF.